One sample yielded the 18 T cell receptor beta chains listed below, sequenced in a study of blood T cell repertoires in COVID-19. Data came from immunoSEQ multiplex PCR; TCRdb stores just in-frame clones and leaves some out. The repertoire holds 150,000 or so clones, with around 84% as singletons. The sample comprised peripheral blood. The receptors shown here come from a human donor in a cohort sampled during active COVID-19.

The genes are TRBV6-5 and TRBJ2-5, with D unclear. The V end lost 5 bases, the J end lost 5 bases, and 18 bases lay between the germline ends. CDR1 is MNHEY and CDR2 is SVGAGI in the germline V gene. The CDR3 extends over 15 amino acids. The CDR3 nucleotides are TGTGCCAGCAGTCCTTCTTCCAGGCCCCGGGAGACCCAGTACTTC. Protein sequence: CASSPSSRPRETQYF.

The chain is built from TRBV7-9 and TRBJ1-1; D not certain. V was shortened by 0 bases and J by 2 bases, with 7 bases between the two germline ends. This CDR3 is 14 amino acids long. Germline V gives CDR1 SEHNR, CDR2 FQNEAQ (reference sequence). The CDR3 loop reads CASSLAGGNTEAFF. In nucleotides, the CDR3 is TGTGCCAGCAGCTTAGCGGGAGGAAACACTGAAGCTTTCTTT.

This clone has only one observation. The chain combines TRBV28 with TRBJ2-7; no clear D gene. This CDR3 is 14 amino acids long. In germline, CDR1 is MDHEN, CDR2 SYDVKM. The V gene lost 3 bases and the J gene lost 4 bases, with 13 bases spanning the gap. The CDR3 region has the DNA TGTGCCAGCAGTTTCCGTGTAACCCTATACGAGCAGTACTTC. It specifies CASSFRVTLYEQYF. Based on the CDR3 plus reference TRBV28 and TRBJ2-7, the full variable domain is DVKVTQSSRYLVKRTGEKVFLECVQDMDHENMFWYRQDPGLGLRLIYFSYDVKMKEKGDIPEGYSVSREKKERFSLILESASTNQTSMYLCASSFRVTLYEQYFGPGTRLTVT.

The chain combines TRBV15 with TRBJ1-4; maybe TRBD1 (6 bases). The CDR3 is 14 residues long. V dropped 5 bases and J dropped 6 bases, with 13 bases sitting between them. Germline CDR1 is LNHNV and CDR2 is YYDKDF (reference sequence). CDR3 sequence (DNA): TGTGCCACCAGCTTGGACAGAGGGGATGAAAAACTGTTTTTT. This translates into CATSLDRGDEKLFF.

The chain carries TRBV7-9 and TRBJ1-4; unclear D gene. CDR1 is SEHNR and CDR2 is FQNEAQ in the germline V gene (reference sequence). The CDR3 runs 12 residues. Trimming stripped 1 base from V and 8 bases from J, with 5 bases between. The CDR3 is CASSLEQEKLFF. The CDR3 DNA sequence: TGTGCCAGCAGCTTAGAACAGGAAAAACTGTTTTTT.

Only one count was recorded for this clone. The chain combines TRBV5-1 with TRBJ1-6; tentative D call: TRBD1 (5 bases). The CDR3 sequence is 14 residues long. CDR1 is SGHRS and CDR2 is YFSETQ in the germline V gene. The V and J ends lost 6 bases and 3 bases respectively, with 10 bases between them. The CDR3 nucleotides read TGCGCCAGCAATACAGGTTACTATAATTCACCCCTCCACTTT. This encodes CASNTGYYNSPLHF. Complete variable domain (other parts from reference TRBV5-1 and TRBJ1-6): KAGVTQTPRYLIKTRGQQVTLSCSPISGHRSVSWYQQTPGQGLQFLFEYFSETQRNKGNFPGRFSGRQFSNSRSEMNVSTLELGDSALYLCASNTGYYNSPLHFGNGTRLTVT.

V gene TRBV10-3 combines with J gene TRBJ2-3; 13 bases are shared with TRBD2. CDR1 is ENHRY and CDR2 is SYGVKD in the germline V gene. The CDR3 covers 18 residues. The ends lost 5 bases at V and 5 bases at J; junction bases unmatched: 13. The chain's CDR3 is CAISTLAGGPGDRDTQYF. The CDR3 DNA reads as TGTGCCATCAGTACACTAGCGGGGGGGCCCGGCGACAGAGATACGCAGTATTTT.

This chain links TRBV4-3 with TRBJ2-2; D uncertain. Trimming stripped 1 base from V and 3 bases from J, with 9 bases between. Germline V lookup: CDR1 LGHNA, CDR2 YSLEER. This CDR3 has 15 amino acids. This CDR3 is CASSQGQAYTGELFF. Here the CDR3 DNA reads TGCGCCAGCAGCCAAGGTCAGGCCTACACCGGGGAGCTGTTTTTT.

The genes are TRBV5-6 and TRBJ1-5; 8 nucleotides agree with TRBD1. CDR3 length equals 18 residues. V gave up 4 bases and J gave up 3 bases; unmatched junction bases: 15. CDR1 and CDR2 (germline): SGHDT, YYEEEE. The CDR3 loop reads CASSTRRGPTLANQPQHF. The CDR3, as DNA: TGTGCCAGCAGCACCCGCAGGGGGCCAACCCTGGCCAATCAGCCCCAGCATTTT. The full variable domain, in which reference TRBV5-6 and TRBJ1-5 provide the parts outside the CDR3, is DAGVTQSPTHLIKTRGQQVTLRCSPKSGHDTVSWYQQALGQGPQFIFQYYEEEERQRGNFPDRFSGHQFPNYSSELNVNALLLGDSALYLCASSTRRGPTLANQPQHFGDGTRLSIL.

This chain uses TRBV30 with TRBJ1-3; D is unclear. The CDR3 is 15 residues long. Germline assignment: CDR1 GTSNPN and CDR2 SVGIG (reference sequence). The V and J ends lost 5 bases and 0 bases respectively, with 14 bases between them. This chain's CDR3 is CAWRNLGSSGNTIYF. The CDR3 region has the DNA TGTGCCTGGCGCAATCTAGGGAGCTCTGGAAACACCATATATTTT.

The chain has TRBV19 and TRBJ1-1; the D is unclear. V lost 5 bases and J lost 8, with 12 bases in between. CDR1 LNHDA and CDR2 SQIVND come from the germline V gene (reference sequence). The CDR3 is 12 amino acids. The CDR3 sequence is CASSDPGREAFF. The CDR3 nucleotides are TGTGCCAGTAGTGACCCGGGGAGGGAAGCTTTCTTT.

This clone was seen just once. The J gene is TRBJ1-1, the V gene TRBV4-1; possibly TRBD1 for D (5 bases). The CDR3 is made up of 13 amino acids. Trimming cost V 0 bases and J 7 bases, with 9 bases left between them. Per the germline V gene, CDR1 is MGHRA and CDR2 is YSYEKL. CDR3 sequence reads: CASSQDGHIEAFF. For the CDR3, the DNA is TGCGCCAGCAGCCAAGATGGACACATTGAAGCTTTCTTT.

The CDR3 loop is CASSFGWQGSYNSPLHF. CDR3 in DNA: TGTGCCAGCAGTTTCGGTTGGCAGGGGTCCTATAATTCACCCCTCCACTTT. V usage is TRBV28 and J usage is TRBJ1-6, with a weak D call TRBD1 (6 bases). The CDR3 is made up of 17 amino acids. Germline CDR1 is MDHEN and CDR2 is SYDVKM. Trimming removed 3 bases at V and 1 base at J, with 13 bases between.

This chain joins TRBV2 and TRBJ2-3; 7 nucleotides match TRBD2. V was clipped by 2 bases and J by 1 base; unmatched bases: 0. The CDR3 totals 14 residues. Per germline, CDR1 SNHLY and CDR2 FYNNEI. The CDR3 nucleotides read TGTGCCAGCAGTGAACTAGCGGGCACAGATACGCAGTATTTT. Its translation is CASSELAGTDTQYF.

The V gene is TRBV7-2, the J gene TRBJ2-4; TRBD1 aligns across 7 bases. The germline gives CDR1 SGHTA, CDR2 FQGNSA. This CDR3 has 13 amino acids. The trim removed 0 bases at V and 7 bases at J, leaving 0 bases unmatched. The CDR3 reads CASSLARGNIQYF. The DNA for the CDR3 is TGTGCCAGCAGCTTAGCCAGGGGGAACATTCAGTACTTC. Based on the CDR3 plus reference TRBV7-2 and TRBJ2-4, the full variable domain is GAGVSQSPSNKVTEKGKDVELRCDPISGHTALYWYRQSLGQGLEFLIYFQGNSAPDKSGLPSDRFSAERTGGSVSTLTIQRTQQEDSAVYLCASSLARGNIQYFGAGTRLSVL.

The genes are TRBV6-5 and TRBJ1-1; D is unresolved. The CDR3 sequence is 13 residues long. Germline V gene sequence: CDR1 MNHEY, CDR2 SVGAGI. Trimming shortened V by 5 bases and J by 8 bases, and 15 bases separated the two germline ends. CDR3 amino acids: CASSPRGGAEAFF. As DNA, the CDR3 is TGTGCCAGCAGTCCCCGGGGAGGAGCAGAAGCTTTCTTT.

DNA of the CDR3: TGTGCCAGCAGCGTATGGGGGGATCAAGAGACCCAGTACTTC. Its protein is CASSVWGDQETQYF. This rearrangement joins TRBV9 to TRBJ2-5; maybe TRBD2 (6 bases). V lost 1 base and J lost 2, with 9 bases in between. This CDR3 region has 14 residues. Per the germline V gene, CDR1 is SGDLS and CDR2 is YYNGEE. The entire variable domain, with the rest obtained from reference TRBV9 and TRBJ2-5, is as follows: DSGVTQTPKHLITATGQRVTLRCSPRSGDLSVYWYQQSLDQGLQFLIQYYNGEERAKGNILERFSAQQFPDLHSELNLSSLELGDSALYFCASSVWGDQETQYFGPGTRLLVL.

The chain recombines TRBV28 with TRBJ1-2; the D gene is possibly TRBD1 (5 bases). With 3 bases removed from V and 5 bases from J, the gap between germline ends came to 10 bases. The germline gives CDR1 MDHEN, CDR2 SYDVKM. The CDR3 has 13 residues. CDR3 bases: TGTGCCAGCAGTTTTGGTAGGGGATATGGCTACACCTTC. As protein: CASSFGRGYGYTF.